Sequencing of this TCR beta chain was carried out in a study of blood T cell repertoires in COVID-19. Germline loops: CDR1 SGHTA, CDR2 FQGNSA. The CDR3 runs to 15 residues. V lost 5 bases and J lost 3; bases outside the gene matches: 4. Measured with immunoSEQ multiplex PCR; TCRdb has only the in-frame clones, and not every one. Of fewer than 300,000 clones in the sample, around 90% were seen once. The sequence came from a woman aged 50 to 60 with COVID-19, enrolled during active disease. Material: peripheral blood. The chain joins TRBV7-2 to TRBJ2-7; 13 bases map to TRBD2. The chain's CDR3 is CASSVGLAGVYEQYF. Written as DNA, the CDR3 is TGTGCCAGCAGCGTCGGACTAGCGGGAGTCTACGAGCAGTACTTC.